This T cell receptor beta chain was found in a study of T cells after yellow fever vaccination. Study summary: SMART-Seq v4 Ultra Low Input handled preparation of low-cell-number fractions.

MiXCR, applied by TCRdb to the 5' RACE reads, yields one record per CDR3 protein. The table has more than 350,000 distinct CDR3 sequences, roughly 11% seen once. About this clonotype: Its antigen is currently unknown.

J was trimmed by 9 bases and V by 2 bases; bases with no gene match: 11. The CDR3 is 16 amino acids. Germline loops: CDR1 MDHEN, CDR2 SYDVKM. Study conclusions and caveats: Clonotypes shared by both compartments, CD4 and CD8, made up a small share. Abundant clonotypes from the bulk population could have been carried over as contaminants into FACS-sorted repertoires. Booster samples showed a return of most primary-vaccination clones (under 98% CD4, approximately 90% CD8).

The clonotype originates from a man aged 18 to 30 who received the YFV17D yellow fever vaccine. The chain recombines TRBV28 with TRBJ2-1; 9 bases agree with TRBD2. This material consisted of PBMCs, taken on the day of the first yellow fever vaccination. The CDR3, as DNA: TGTGCCAGCAGTTTAAGACTAGCGGAGGCAAAGGTTGAGCAGTTCTTC. It codes for CASSLRLAEAKVEQFF.